This T cell receptor beta chain was identified during a study of blood T cell repertoires in COVID-19. About the study: From T cells, B-cell-depleted T cells, or PBMCs came the material, which was cDNA or gDNA.

Seattle patients were enrolled during active infection and followed longitudinally. Authors' methods: Reference gene primer amplification in the assay estimated nucleated cell counts. Sequencing was performed with immunoSEQ multiplex PCR; in TCRdb, only in-frame clones are kept and a portion is missing. V and J calls and clone size are copied from that table; D and trimming were computed from the DNA. This sample has 150,000 or so clones; more than 75% occur once, and the top ten carry under 6.5%. CDR1 is LGHDT and CDR2 is YNNKEL in the germline V gene (reference sequence). J was trimmed by 8 bases and V by 3 bases; bases with no gene match: 10. This CDR3 comprises 15 residues.

The sample was peripheral blood. The V gene is TRBV3-1 (or the pseudogene TRBV3-2), the J gene TRBJ2-4, with 7 bases lining up with TRBD1. The sequence came from a woman between 50 and 59 years old with COVID-19, enrolled during active disease. The CDR3 here is CASSQMTGSLDIQYF. The CDR3 DNA sequence: TGTGCCAGCAGCCAGATGACAGGGTCATTGGACATTCAGTACTTC.